This T cell receptor (beta chain) was identified during a study of CD8 T cells in Susac syndrome. CD8+ and CD4+ T cells from blood underwent TCR beta sequencing, which was carried out in a high-throughput format. The CDR3 has 14 amino acids. Germline loops: CDR1 DFQATT, CDR2 SNEGSKA (reference sequence). Trimming took 5 bases from V and 0 from J; bases not matched to a gene: 5. Reverse transcription of roughly 0.5 to 1 ug RNA was carried out with random hexamers. By means of immunoSEQ multiplex PCR, TCR beta CDR3 spanning 54 Vbeta and 13 Jbeta underwent amplification. Each CDR3 protein is one row after TCRdb ran MiXCR on the immunoSEQ multiplex PCR reads. This sample has about 110,000 distinct CDR3 sequences, with 96% found just once.

The TCR was taken from a human donor in good health. The sequencing sample was made of CD4+ T cells from PBMCs. The chain uses TRBV20-1 and TRBJ1-1, with TRBD1 matching 8 bases. The CDR3 DNA reads TGCAGTGCTCCCAGACAGGGGATGAACACTGAAGCTTTCTTT. Its translation is CSAPRQGMNTEAFF.